The present TCR beta chain was sequenced within a study of metastatic and nonmetastatic thyroid tumors (TCRdb year 2020). Study-level background: For patients with malignant and with benign thyroid disease, the researchers compared repertoires between peripheral blood samples and tumor or nodule tissue samples. Points the paper makes about the study in general: In both blood and tumor samples, malignant tumors were reported to have significantly higher TCR beta diversity than benign nodules.

Before undergoing thyroid surgery, none of the patients had been given any kind of treatment. Patient clinical samples collected from the early 2010s to the late 2010s were retrospectively analysed using T-cell receptor beta sequencing. Libraries came from PCR. Sequenced on an Illumina HiSeq 4000. High-throughput sequencing was used to profile the TCR beta-chain CDR3 region of each patient. As for how the authors treated the data: Drawing on CDR3 differences between clinicopathological groups, the researchers built a classifier meant to tell apart patients with distant-metastatic papillary thyroid cancer. To measure repertoire diversity the researchers used the Shannon index, while the Morisita-Horn index served to gauge how similar the tumor and blood repertoires were. TCRdb reanalyzed the raw reads on its own, using fastp at Q25 for trimming and MiXCR for clone calling, and kept in-frame beta chains. In this record, the V and J calls reflect TCRdb's handling and not the investigators' own analysis. Recorded for this sample are almost 35,000 clones; under 40% of them occurred a single time. 20% to 25% of the sample belongs to the ten largest clones.

Remarks on this clone: Its antigen remains undetermined. Base qualities are not at hand, and no much larger clone is one base apart. Other nucleotide sequences in the sample specify the same CDR3.

Based on the germline V gene (reference sequence), the CDR1 and CDR2 sequences are LNHNV and YYDKDF. The CDR3 runs 15 residues from the cysteine to the phenylalanine. Solely the CDR3 DNA is kept, with 45 bases framed from the first base. The V end loses 0 bases and the J end loses 1 base, and a stretch of 8 bases separates them. Sequencing input: tumor tissue. The chain couples TRBV15 to TRBJ2-3, with a weak D call of TRBD2 (6 bases match). The sequence was obtained from a female donor with papillary thyroid cancer or a benign thyroid nodule (not recorded which). Some clones in this sample may be carry-over from other donors' samples. The nucleotides read TGTGCCACCAGCAGAGAGTGGGGGGGCACAGATACGCAGTATTTT. This is translated as CATSREWGGTDTQYF.